Listed here are 31 T cell receptor beta chains from one sample, sequenced in a study of T cell changes during pregnancy in multiple sclerosis. Profiled with immunoSEQ multiplex PCR; TCRdb holds only in-frame clones, not every one. The sample shows tens of thousands of clones, about 83% of them seen only once. The source was CD8+ T cells from peripheral blood mononuclear cells, collected before pregnancy. Receptor source: a female donor with multiple sclerosis, enrolled in a pregnancy study.

The chain links TRBV4-3 to TRBJ2-7, with 7 bases aligning to TRBD1. From germline, CDR1 is LGHNA and CDR2 YSLEER. CDR3 length: 16 amino acids. Trimming at V came to 3 bases and at J to 0 bases, leaving 8 bases not matched to a gene. CDR3 sequence (DNA): TGCGCCAGCAGCCATTTGGGGGACAGCGGCTCCTACGAGCAGTACTTC. This gives the protein CASSHLGDSGSYEQYF.

The chain has TRBV29-1 and TRBJ2-2; 8 bases line up with TRBD2. The length of the CDR3 is 15 residues. Looked up from germline, CDR1 is SQVTM and CDR2 is ANQGSEA. After removal of 0 bases from V and 7 bases from J, the junction contained 7 bases not matched to a gene. The CDR3 DNA reads TGCAGCGTTGAAGATTGGCGGGAGGCGGGCGGGGAGCTGTTTTTT. Translating gives CSVEDWREAGGELFF.

The V gene is TRBV7-2, the J gene TRBJ1-2, with D tentatively TRBD1 (6 bases). CDR1 SGHTA and CDR2 FQGNSA come from the germline V gene. This CDR3 region has 15 residues. With 1 base removed from V and 0 bases from J, the gap between germline ends came to 9 bases. The CDR3 region has the DNA TGTGCCAGCAGCTTAGGGGGGCGAGCTAACTATGGCTACACCTTC. Its translation is CASSLGGRANYGYTF.

The chain employs TRBV28 and TRBJ2-7; 12 nucleotides line up with TRBD2. Germline assignment: CDR1 MDHEN and CDR2 SYDVKM. This CDR3 is built from 18 residues. V trimming: 3 bases; J trimming: 2 bases; junction bases outside the gene matches: 11. The CDR3 here is CASSFLPGTSGRTYEQYF. The CDR3 DNA reads TGTGCCAGCAGTTTTTTGCCGGGGACTAGCGGGCGAACCTACGAGCAGTACTTC.

The chain uses TRBV7-9 and TRBJ2-7; tentative D call: TRBD1 (5 bases). CDR1 SEHNR and CDR2 FQNEAQ come from the germline V gene (reference sequence). This CDR3 spans 13 amino acids. V was cut by 5 bases and J by 6 bases, with 14 bases left in between. This chain's CDR3 is CASSPEGVVEQYF. In nucleotides, the CDR3 is TGTGCCAGCAGCCCCGAAGGGGTGGTCGAGCAGTACTTC.

The chain uses TRBV7-2 and TRBJ2-2; TRBD2 matches 13 bases. The CDR3 sequence is 17 residues long. Germline loops: CDR1 SGHTA, CDR2 FQGNSA. J gave up 2 bases and V 4 bases, and 4 bases lay outside the gene matches. The CDR3 sequence is CASSWGLAGLNTGELFF. DNA for the CDR3: TGTGCCAGCAGCTGGGGACTAGCGGGACTTAACACCGGGGAGCTGTTTTTT.

This chain links TRBV5-1 with TRBJ2-7; D gene uncertain. This CDR3 has 13 amino acids. In germline, CDR1 is SGHRS, CDR2 YFSETQ. V lost 0 bases and J 5 bases, leaving 9 bases between the germline ends. The CDR3 nucleotides are TGCGCCAGCAGCTTGGCCCGTTCCGACGAGCAGTACTTC. As protein: CASSLARSDEQYF.

The CDR3 bases are TGTGCCAGCAGCTTAGCGCCCGTAGGGGACTTCTACAATGAGCAGTTCTTC. The encoded protein is CASSLAPVGDFYNEQFF. The rearrangement links TRBV7-9 to TRBJ2-1, with D possibly matching TRBD2 (6 bases). The CDR3 totals 17 residues. Trimming stripped 0 bases from V and 3 bases from J, with 15 bases between. The germline V gene has CDR1 SEHNR and CDR2 FQNEAQ (reference sequence).

This chain links TRBV7-6 with TRBJ2-3; D may be TRBD2 (6 bases). Trimming left V 5 bases short and J 10 bases short, with 22 bases between. Germline V CDR1 and CDR2: SGHVS, FNYEAQ. This CDR3 has 15 residues. This CDR3 reads CASSGGTSSALAQYF. DNA of the CDR3: TGTGCCAGCAGCGGCGGGACTTCTTCCGCCCTCGCGCAGTATTTT.

The rearrangement joins TRBV9 to TRBJ2-7; possibly TRBD2 for D (6 bases). CDR3 size: 15 residues. With 0 bases removed from V and 4 bases from J, the gap between germline ends came to 14 bases. Germline values: CDR1 SGDLS, CDR2 YYNGEE. The chain's CDR3 is CASSVVDSGRYEQYF. The DNA of the CDR3 is TGTGCCAGCAGCGTAGTTGATAGCGGAAGATACGAGCAGTACTTC.

The chain couples TRBV28 to TRBJ1-2; D ambiguous. V dropped 3 bases and J dropped 5 bases, with 10 bases sitting between them. The CDR3 covers 13 residues. Germline V gene sequence: CDR1 MDHEN, CDR2 SYDVKM. The CDR3 here is CASSLGGHYGYTF. CDR3 nucleotides: TGTGCCAGCAGTTTGGGAGGGCATTATGGCTACACCTTC.

The chain carries TRBV19 and TRBJ2-7; possibly TRBD2 for D (6 bases). The ends were cut back, 2 bases at V and 3 bases at J, with 11 bases in the middle. CDR3 length: 14 amino acids. The germline V gene encodes CDR1 LNHDA and CDR2 SQIVND (reference sequence). Here the CDR3 DNA reads TGTGCCAGTAGTATATCCGGGGGAGTCTACGAGCAGTACTTC. Its translation: CASSISGGVYEQYF.

V is TRBV18 and J is TRBJ1-3; 10 bases line up with TRBD1. V was pared by 6 bases and J by 0 bases, with 5 bases of the junction left unmatched. Germline values: CDR1 KGHSH, CDR2 LQKENI. The CDR3 consists of 16 residues. CDR3 sequence: CASSHGTGDSGNTIYF. The CDR3 DNA is TGTGCCAGCTCGCACGGGACAGGGGACTCTGGAAACACCATATATTTT.

CDR3 region: CASSPGTGPHGYTF. CDR3 DNA sequence: TGTGCCAGCAGTCCCGGGACAGGGCCCCATGGCTACACCTTC. The rearrangement uses TRBV2 and TRBJ1-2, with 9 bases identical to TRBD1. The CDR3 is made up of 14 amino acids. V gave up 5 bases and J gave up 6 bases; unmatched junction bases: 7. The germline gives CDR1 SNHLY, CDR2 FYNNEI.

The CDR3: CSVEGTGKDYEQYF. The CDR3 region has the DNA TGCAGCGTTGAAGGGACAGGGAAGGACTACGAGCAGTACTTC. The chain employs TRBV29-1 and TRBJ2-7; 8 bases align to TRBD1. Trimming at V came to 1 base and at J to 3 bases, leaving 5 bases not matched to a gene. The CDR3 length is 14 residues. The germline gives CDR1 SQVTM, CDR2 ANQGSEA.

The chain combines TRBV29-1 with TRBJ2-7; 10 bases align to TRBD1. Trimming at V came to 6 bases and at J to 2 bases, leaving 4 bases not matched to a gene. The CDR3 consists of 13 residues. CDR1 and CDR2 (germline): SQVTM, ANQGSEA. CDR3 sequence: CSVGGQGTYEQYF. The CDR3 DNA follows: TGCAGCGTAGGGGGACAGGGGACCTACGAGCAGTACTTC.

As concerns this clone: The sample has other DNA sequences that encode this CDR3 too. The rearrangement joins TRBV10-3 to TRBJ1-1; 7 bases line up with TRBD1. CDR1 and CDR2 (germline): ENHRY, SYGVKD. J gave up 5 bases and V 4 bases, and 4 bases lay outside the gene matches. The CDR3 is 13 amino acids. This chain's CDR3 is CAISADRETEAFF. The CDR3 DNA sequence: TGTGCCATCAGTGCCGACAGGGAGACTGAAGCTTTCTTT.

The chain uses TRBV25-1 and TRBJ2-1, with TRBD2 matching over 7 bases. Germline values: CDR1 MGHDK, CDR2 SYGVNS. With 5 bases clipped from V and 3 bases from J, the junction kept 4 bases outside the gene matches. The CDR3 loop spans 14 amino acids. CDR3 loop: CASSIGGGYNEQFF. In nucleotides, the CDR3 is TGTGCCAGCAGTATTGGGGGGGGCTACAATGAGCAGTTCTTC.

Only one count was recorded for this clone. The gene calls are TRBV5-1 and TRBJ2-1; possibly TRBD2 for D (5 bases). The CDR3 spans 14 residues. Germline CDR1 SGHRS, CDR2 YFSETQ. The ends were cut back, 0 bases at V and 9 bases at J, with 13 bases in the middle. The CDR3 DNA follows: TGCGCCAGCAGCTTGGAACCGGGGTGGGGTGAGCAGTTCTTC. This sequence encodes CASSLEPGWGEQFF. The whole variable domain, remainder taken from reference TRBV5-1 and TRBJ2-1, is KAGVTQTPRYLIKTRGQQVTLSCSPISGHRSVSWYQQTPGQGLQFLFEYFSETQRNKGNFPGRFSGRQFSNSRSEMNVSTLELGDSALYLCASSLEPGWGEQFFGPGTRLTVL.

The rearrangement uses TRBV30 and TRBJ1-2; 8 bases line up with TRBD1. The CDR3 consists of 14 residues. Per germline, CDR1 GTSNPN and CDR2 SVGIG (reference sequence). J was trimmed by 8 bases and V by 7 bases; bases with no gene match: 15. CDR3 protein: CAYGTGGNMVGYTF. CDR3 nucleotides: TGTGCCTATGGAACAGGGGGGAATATGGTGGGCTACACCTTC. Drawing the rest from reference TRBV30 and TRBJ1-2, the complete variable domain is SQTIHQWPATLVQPVGSPLSLECTVEGTSNPNLYWYRQAAGRGLQLLFYSVGIGQISSEVPQNLSASRPQDRQFILSSKKLLLSDSGFYLCAYGTGGNMVGYTFGSGTRLTVV.

The chain employs TRBV6-1 and TRBJ1-3; D is undetermined. The CDR3 runs 15 residues. V was trimmed by 0 bases and J by 0 bases, leaving 6 bases between them. The germline V gene has CDR1 MNHNS and CDR2 SASEGT. The CDR3 loop reads CASSEARSSGNTIYF. The CDR3 bases are TGTGCCAGCAGTGAAGCGAGAAGCTCTGGAAACACCATATATTTT.

The chain employs TRBV10-1 and TRBJ2-7, with TRBD1 identical over 10 bases. The junction had 5 bases not matched to a gene; V was cut back by 8 bases and J by 1 base. Germline V lookup: CDR1 WNHNN, CDR2 SYGVQD (reference sequence). CDR3 length: 14 residues. CDR3 protein: CASAGTGDSYEQYF. CDR3 bases: TGCGCCAGCGCCGGGACAGGGGATTCCTACGAGCAGTACTTC.

The rearrangement links TRBV11-2 to TRBJ2-2; 11 nucleotides agree with TRBD2. V gave up 3 bases and J gave up 7 bases; unmatched junction bases: 4. The germline gives CDR1 SGHAT, CDR2 FQNNGV. The CDR3 has 15 amino acids. The CDR3 reads CASSLTSGIVGELFF. The CDR3 region has the DNA TGTGCCAGCAGCTTGACTAGCGGGATCGTCGGGGAGCTGTTTTTT.

The rearrangement links TRBV28 to TRBJ2-7; TRBD1 aligns across 9 bases. The CDR3 has 15 amino acids. Germline V gives CDR1 MDHEN, CDR2 SYDVKM. Trimming at V came to 2 bases and at J to 5 bases, leaving 7 bases not matched to a gene. The DNA of the CDR3 is TGTGCCAGCAGTTTACCAGACAGGGGGTCCAACGAGCAGTACTTC. Translation gives CASSLPDRGSNEQYF. Combining the CDR3 with reference TRBV28 and TRBJ2-7 gives the whole variable domain DVKVTQSSRYLVKRTGEKVFLECVQDMDHENMFWYRQDPGLGLRLIYFSYDVKMKEKGDIPEGYSVSREKKERFSLILESASTNQTSMYLCASSLPDRGSNEQYFGPGTRLTVT.

The rearrangement uses TRBV25-1 and TRBJ2-4, with a weak D call TRBD1 (5 bases). Germline V gives CDR1 MGHDK, CDR2 SYGVNS. This CDR3 spans 15 amino acids. V was clipped by 6 bases and J by 1 base, with 13 bases between them. CDR3 sequence reads: CASRATDTAKNIQYF. The CDR3 DNA is TGTGCCAGCAGGGCCACGGACACTGCCAAAAACATTCAGTACTTC.

The genes are TRBV4-1 and TRBJ2-7; D not resolved. Germline CDR1 reads MGHRA; CDR2 reads YSYEKL. The V gene lost 1 base and the J gene lost 3 bases, with 13 bases spanning the gap. The CDR3 is 15 amino acids. The CDR3 DNA reads TGCGCCAGCAGCCAAGCACCAGGATTGGACTACGAGCAGTACTTC. Its protein is CASSQAPGLDYEQYF.

The chain combines TRBV19 with TRBJ2-3; tentative D call: TRBD1 (5 bases). V lost 1 base and J 4 bases, leaving 9 bases between the germline ends. There are 14 residues in the CDR3. Germline CDR1 LNHDA, CDR2 SQIVND (reference sequence). The CDR3: CASSIVPGPDTQYF. CDR3 nucleotides: TGTGCCAGTAGTATAGTTCCAGGGCCAGATACGCAGTATTTT.

This rearrangement joins TRBV19 to TRBJ2-1; 10 positions match TRBD2. V dropped 7 bases and J dropped 4; count of bases not matched to a gene: 10. The CDR3 covers 16 residues. Germline CDR1 reads LNHDA; CDR2 reads SQIVND (reference sequence). CDR3: CASTGIAGGSYNEQFF. The CDR3 region has the DNA TGTGCCAGTACGGGTATAGCGGGGGGATCGTACAATGAGCAGTTCTTC.

The chain links TRBV30 to TRBJ2-7; 9 bases agree with TRBD1. Germline CDR1 GTSNPN, CDR2 SVGIG (reference sequence). The CDR3 sequence is 13 residues long. After removal of 3 bases from V and 3 bases from J, the junction contained 3 bases not matched to a gene. The CDR3 bases are TGTGCCTGGAGCGTGGGACAGGGCTACGAGCAGTACTTC. Its protein is CAWSVGQGYEQYF.

The chain links TRBV6-5 to TRBJ1-4, with a weak D call TRBD1 (6 bases). Trimming cost V 7 bases and J 8 bases, with 17 bases left between them. Germline lookup yields CDR1 MNHEY and CDR2 SVGAGI. There are 14 residues in the CDR3. The CDR3 protein is CASTSRTDGEKLFF. CDR3 nucleotide sequence: TGTGCCAGCACTTCGAGGACAGACGGGGAAAAACTGTTTTTT.

This clone was seen only a few times. The chain couples TRBV4-1 to TRBJ1-1, with TRBD1 as a possible D gene (5 bases). Between the trimmed V and J ends, which lost 2 bases and 4 bases, there was a span of 20 bases. The CDR3 extends over 17 amino acids. CDR1 is MGHRA and CDR2 is YSYEKL in the germline V gene. The CDR3, as DNA: TGCGCCAGCAGCCAAAAAAGCGACCAGGGTATGGGCACTGAAGCTTTCTTT. Protein sequence: CASSQKSDQGMGTEAFF.